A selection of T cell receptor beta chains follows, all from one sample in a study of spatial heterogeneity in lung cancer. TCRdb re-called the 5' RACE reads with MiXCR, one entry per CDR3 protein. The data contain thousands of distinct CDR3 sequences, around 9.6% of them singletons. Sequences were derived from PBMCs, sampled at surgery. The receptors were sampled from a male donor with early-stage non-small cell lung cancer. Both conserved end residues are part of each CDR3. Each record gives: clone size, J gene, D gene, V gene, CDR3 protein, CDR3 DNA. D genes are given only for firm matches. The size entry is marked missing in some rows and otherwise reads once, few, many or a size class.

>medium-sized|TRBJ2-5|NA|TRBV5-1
CASSPGTDEETQYF
TGCGCCAGCAGCCCCGGGACGGACGAAGAGACCCAGTACTTC
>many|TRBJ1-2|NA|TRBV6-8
CASRTPNQQANYGYTF
TGTGCCAGCAGGACACCCAATCAACAGGCGAACTATGGCTACACCTTC
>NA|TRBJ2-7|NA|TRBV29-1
CSVEEGAGSSYEQYF
TGCAGCGTTGAAGAAGGTGCAGGGAGCTCCTACGAGCAGTACTTC
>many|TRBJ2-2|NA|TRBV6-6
CASSYSGWGNTGELFF
TGTGCCAGCAGTTACTCGGGTTGGGGGAACACCGGGGAGCTGTTTTTT
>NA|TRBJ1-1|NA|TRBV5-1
CASSFAPGLGGAEAFF
TGCGCCAGCAGCTTCGCCCCCGGACTCGGGGGAGCTGAAGCTTTCTTT
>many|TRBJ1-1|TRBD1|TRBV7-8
CASSLVLDRVVRGEAFF
TGTGCCAGCAGCTTAGTCCTGGACAGGGTCGTGAGAGGTGAAGCTTTCTTT
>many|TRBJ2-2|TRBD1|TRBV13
CASSPDWTGENTGELFF
TGTGCCAGCAGCCCCGATTGGACAGGGGAGAACACCGGGGAGCTGTTTTTT
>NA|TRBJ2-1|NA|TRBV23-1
CASSQSSCPLGGSYNEQFF
TGCGCCAGCAGTCAATCAAGTTGCCCGCTGGGTGGCTCCTACAATGAGCAGTTCTTC
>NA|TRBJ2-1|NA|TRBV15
CATSRARDGSYNEQFF
TGTGCCACCAGCAGAGCCCGGGACGGCTCCTACAATGAGCAGTTCTTC
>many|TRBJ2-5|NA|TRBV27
CASSVSRGQTQYF
TGTGCCAGCAGCGTCAGCCGGGGGCAGACCCAGTACTTC
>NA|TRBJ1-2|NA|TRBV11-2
CASSFPSGDGYTF
TGTGCCAGCAGCTTTCCCTCCGGGGATGGCTACACCTTC
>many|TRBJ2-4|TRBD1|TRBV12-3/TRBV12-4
CASSRTGLVNIQYF
TGTGCCAGCAGCCGGACAGGGCTCGTAAACATTCAGTACTTC
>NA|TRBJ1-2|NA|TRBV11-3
CASSLPGQAGYTF
TGTGCCAGCAGCCTACCGGGCCAGGCGGGCTACACCTTC
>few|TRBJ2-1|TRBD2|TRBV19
CASSRTSGGEALRNEQFF
TGTGCCAGTAGTAGAACTAGCGGGGGCGAGGCCCTAAGGAATGAGCAGTTCTTC
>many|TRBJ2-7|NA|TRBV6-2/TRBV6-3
CASSWGNYEQYF
TGTGCCAGCAGTTGGGGGAACTACGAGCAGTACTTC
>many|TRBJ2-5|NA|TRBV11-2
CASSLPNQETQYF
TGTGCCAGCAGCCTCCCCAACCAAGAGACCCAGTACTTC
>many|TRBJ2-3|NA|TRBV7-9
CASSPTRVSTDTQYF
TGTGCCAGCAGCCCCACCAGGGTGAGCACAGATACGCAGTATTTT
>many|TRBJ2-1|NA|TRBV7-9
CASSYPDEQFF
TGTGCCAGCAGCTATCCCGATGAGCAGTTCTTC
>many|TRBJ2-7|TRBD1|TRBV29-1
CSVEGTGGTYEQYF
TGCAGCGTTGAAGGGACAGGGGGAACCTACGAGCAGTACTTC
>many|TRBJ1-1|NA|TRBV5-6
CASSELLNTEAFF
TGTGCCAGCAGCGAACTACTGAACACTGAAGCTTTCTTT